Described below is a single TCR beta chain sequence and its context. The CDR3 has 13 residues. Trimming left V 1 base short and J 5 bases short, with 8 bases between. CDR1 MNHEY and CDR2 SMNVEV come from the germline V gene (reference sequence). TCRdb keeps only in-frame clones here, not all; method: immunoSEQ multiplex PCR. The top ten hold approximately 1% of the sample, which has 300,000 to 450,000 clones, around nine tenths seen once. Enrolled through a virtual design, the participants were between roughly 18 and 100 years of age and came from fewer than 30 US areas. All exposed participants met a person with COVID-19 within 2 weeks before entering the study. This specimen comes from a study of blood T cell repertoires in COVID-19. At the level of the study: From T cells, B-cell-depleted T cells, or PBMCs came the material, which was cDNA or gDNA.

The receptor was derived from a woman in her twenties or thirties who had been exposed to COVID-19. The chain combines TRBV27 with TRBJ2-5; D is perhaps TRBD2 (6 bases). Sequencing was done on a sample of PBMCs or T cells enriched from blood (not recorded which). CDR3 DNA: TGTGCCAGCAGTTTATATGGGGGGGAGACCCAGTACTTC. The encoded protein is CASSLYGGETQYF.